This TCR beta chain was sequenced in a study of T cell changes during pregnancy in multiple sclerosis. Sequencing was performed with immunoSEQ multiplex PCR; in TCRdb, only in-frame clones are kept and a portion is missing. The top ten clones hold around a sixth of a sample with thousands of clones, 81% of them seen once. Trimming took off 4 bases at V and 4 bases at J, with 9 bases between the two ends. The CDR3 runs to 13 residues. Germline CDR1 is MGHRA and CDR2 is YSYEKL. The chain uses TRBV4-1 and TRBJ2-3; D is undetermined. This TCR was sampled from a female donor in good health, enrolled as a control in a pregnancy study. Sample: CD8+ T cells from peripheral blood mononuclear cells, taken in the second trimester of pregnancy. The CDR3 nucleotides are TGCGCCAGCAGCCTCATCGGTTCAGATACGCAGTATTTT. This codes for CASSLIGSDTQYF.